These 18 T cell receptor beta chains share one sample of origin, sequenced in a study of blood T cell repertoires in COVID-19. Using immunoSEQ multiplex PCR, the repertoire was profiled, and TCRdb retains in-frame clones only, with some absent. The table includes about 170,000 clones, about 88% detected once. Sequencing was performed on peripheral blood. The receptors stem from a woman at least 80 years old in a cohort sampled during active or convalescent COVID-19.

The chain is built from TRBV28 and TRBJ2-1; D possibly corresponds to TRBD1 (6 bases). This CDR3 has 14 amino acids. With 8 bases removed from V and 5 bases from J, the gap between germline ends came to 16 bases. Germline V lookup: CDR1 MDHEN, CDR2 SYDVKM. The CDR3 DNA follows: TGTGCCAGCTGGACCCCCAGGGGTAACAATGAGCAGTTCTTC. Translating gives CASWTPRGNNEQFF.

This clone was counted between two and nine times. V usage is TRBV28 and J usage is TRBJ1-2; the match to TRBD1 covers 8 bases. Looked up from germline, CDR1 is MDHEN and CDR2 is SYDVKM. This CDR3 contains 14 residues. The V gene end was trimmed by 7 bases and the J gene end by 4 bases; junction bases not matched to a gene: 8. The CDR3 nucleotides are TGTGCCAGCACCCTGACAGGGGATGTCTATGGCTACACCTTC. Translating it yields CASTLTGDVYGYTF.

The gene calls are TRBV18 and TRBJ2-1; 10 nucleotides match TRBD2. V lost 2 bases, J lost 4 bases, and 8 bases stayed unmatched. The length of the CDR3 is 17 residues. Germline V gives CDR1 KGHSH, CDR2 LQKENI. In DNA, the CDR3 is TGTGCCAGCTCACCATACCTAGCGGGGGAGTATTACAATGAGCAGTTCTTC. Its protein is CASSPYLAGEYYNEQFF.

The genes are TRBV7-8 and TRBJ2-1; 9 bases align to TRBD1. This CDR3 region has 16 residues. The trim removed 7 bases at V and 9 bases at J, leaving 16 bases unmatched. Germline V lookup: CDR1 SGHVS, CDR2 FQNEAQ. This CDR3 reads CASTKPPGQGKSEQFF. The DNA for the CDR3 is TGTGCCAGCACCAAGCCCCCGGGACAGGGCAAAAGTGAGCAGTTCTTC.

The chain combines TRBV2 with TRBJ2-1; D is possibly TRBD2 (6 bases). The V gene's germline CDR1 is SNHLY and CDR2 FYNNEI. CDR3 length: 15 residues. V dropped 10 bases and J dropped 1 base, with 17 bases sitting between them. The chain's CDR3 is CATALMRGSYNEQFF. The CDR3 DNA reads TGTGCCACCGCTTTGATGCGGGGATCCTACAATGAGCAGTTCTTC.

J is TRBJ1-5 and V is TRBV7-9; no firm D call. CDR1 and CDR2 from the germline V gene are SEHNR and FQNEAQ (reference sequence). V dropped 0 bases and J dropped 4 bases, with 13 bases sitting between them. This CDR3 spans 16 amino acids. This chain's CDR3 is CASSLASWEGNQPQHF. CDR3 bases: TGTGCCAGCAGCTTAGCGAGCTGGGAGGGTAATCAGCCCCAGCATTTT.

J is TRBJ2-2 and V is TRBV9, with 13 bases matching TRBD2. Trimming took 4 bases from V and 4 from J; bases not matched to a gene: 4. This CDR3 has 16 residues. The germline CDR1 and CDR2 sequences are SGDLS and YYNGEE. CDR3 protein: CASSPGLAGLTGELFF. CDR3 sequence (DNA): TGTGCCAGCAGCCCGGGACTAGCGGGGCTCACCGGGGAGCTGTTTTTT.

This clone turned up a few times. The V call is TRBV30, the J call TRBJ1-2; 7 nucleotides align to TRBD1. This CDR3 contains 12 residues. Germline lookup yields CDR1 GTSNPN and CDR2 SVGIG (reference sequence). The J segment lost 4 bases and the V segment lost 5 bases, leaving 4 bases of the junction unmatched. CDR3 bases: TGTGCCTGGGACAGGGAGATCTATGGCTACACCTTC. Its translation is CAWDREIYGYTF.

The chain joins TRBV6-5 to TRBJ1-2; D unresolved. The V end lost 0 bases, the J end lost 8 bases, and 16 bases lay between the germline ends. The length of the CDR3 is 15 residues. CDR1 is MNHEY, CDR2 SVGAGI, per germline. In nucleotides, the CDR3 is TGTGCCAGCAGTTACTCGGGAGGAGCCTTAGAGGGCTACACCTTC. It specifies CASSYSGGALEGYTF.

The J gene is TRBJ1-2, the V gene TRBV5-1, with D possibly being TRBD1 (5 bases). The CDR3 totals 14 residues. Trimming took 2 bases from V and 5 from J, leaving 13 bases between them. Germline CDR1 and CDR2: SGHRS and YFSETQ. CDR3 in amino acids: CASSFTGTLYGYTF. The CDR3 DNA follows: TGCGCCAGCAGCTTCACAGGAACCTTATATGGCTACACCTTC. Combining the CDR3 with reference TRBV5-1 and TRBJ1-2 gives the whole variable domain KAGVTQTPRYLIKTRGQQVTLSCSPISGHRSVSWYQQTPGQGLQFLFEYFSETQRNKGNFPGRFSGRQFSNSRSEMNVSTLELGDSALYLCASSFTGTLYGYTFGSGTRLTVV.

The chain joins TRBV4-3 to TRBJ2-2, with D tentatively TRBD1 (6 bases). The CDR3 runs to 15 residues. CDR1 and CDR2 (germline): LGHNA, YSLEER. V lost 0 bases and J 6 bases, leaving 11 bases between the germline ends. The CDR3 is CASSQDQGFPGELFF. The CDR3 nucleotides are TGCGCCAGCAGCCAAGATCAGGGGTTTCCCGGGGAGCTGTTTTTT.

This chain connects TRBV5-1 to TRBJ2-1, with TRBD2 identical over 10 bases. The CDR3 extends over 15 amino acids. Looked up from germline, CDR1 is SGHRS and CDR2 is YFSETQ. V shed 0 bases, J shed 9 bases, and the junction held 6 bases outside the gene matches. CDR3 coding DNA: TGCGCCAGCAGCTTGGAAACTAGCGGGGTGGGTGAGCAGTTCTTC. Encoded protein: CASSLETSGVGEQFF. Full variable domain (missing parts from reference TRBV5-1 and TRBJ2-1): KAGVTQTPRYLIKTRGQQVTLSCSPISGHRSVSWYQQTPGQGLQFLFEYFSETQRNKGNFPGRFSGRQFSNSRSEMNVSTLELGDSALYLCASSLETSGVGEQFFGPGTRLTVL.

This clone was observed a handful of times. The chain is built from TRBV7-6 and TRBJ2-1, with D possibly TRBD1 on 6 matching bases. Deletions cut 5 bases from V and 10 bases from J, with 24 bases between. This CDR3 is built from 16 residues. The V gene's germline CDR1 is SGHVS and CDR2 FNYEAQ. The CDR3 DNA is TGTGCCAGCAGCGCACAGGGTGCCTTTAGGACCCAAGAGCAGTTCTTC. Protein sequence: CASSAQGAFRTQEQFF.

This clone was detected only once. The chain uses TRBV13 and TRBJ1-1, with 8 bases aligning to TRBD1. Germline CDR1 PRHDT, CDR2 FYEKMQ (reference sequence). The CDR3 extends over 16 amino acids. The V and J ends lost 0 bases and 2 bases, in that order; junction bases with no gene match: 5. CDR3: CASSLGQGALNTEAFF. DNA of the CDR3: TGTGCCAGCAGCTTAGGGCAGGGGGCCTTAAACACTGAAGCTTTCTTT.

This rearrangement joins TRBV27 to TRBJ1-3, with 7 bases fitting TRBD1. Trimming took 2 bases from V and 7 from J; bases not matched to a gene: 2. The CDR3 runs to 13 residues. The V gene's germline CDR1 is MNHEY and CDR2 SMNVEV (reference sequence). CDR3 DNA sequence: TGTGCCAGCAGTTTAGTCAGGGGGAACACCATATATTTT. Its translation is CASSLVRGNTIYF.

This clone occurred once. J is TRBJ2-5 and V is TRBV4-2; 8 nucleotides match TRBD2. Looked up from germline, CDR1 is LGHNA and CDR2 is YNFKEQ. V gave up 1 base and J gave up 1 base; unmatched junction bases: 11. The CDR3 has 18 amino acids. The CDR3 region has the DNA TGTGCCAGCAGCCAAGTTCACGGGGGGGGAAGCGGCCAAGAGACCCAGTACTTC. It yields the protein CASSQVHGGGSGQETQYF.

The V and J genes are TRBV9 and TRBJ1-2; the D gene is possibly TRBD1 (5 bases). V gave up 0 bases and J gave up 7 bases, with 7 bases separating them. Germline assignment: CDR1 SGDLS and CDR2 YYNGEE. The CDR3 loop spans 12 amino acids. CDR3 DNA: TGTGCCAGCAGCGTAGTCGGGGGTGGCTACACCTTC. Encoded protein: CASSVVGGGYTF. Variable domain in full (rest from reference TRBV9 and TRBJ1-2): DSGVTQTPKHLITATGQRVTLRCSPRSGDLSVYWYQQSLDQGLQFLIQYYNGEERAKGNILERFSAQQFPDLHSELNLSSLELGDSALYFCASSVVGGGYTFGSGTRLTVV.

V and J are TRBV19 and TRBJ1-6, with a possible D match to TRBD1 (6 bases). Trimming took 6 bases from V and 10 from J, leaving 13 bases between them. This CDR3 spans 13 amino acids. Germline V gives CDR1 LNHDA, CDR2 SQIVND (reference sequence). The DNA for the CDR3 is TGTGCCAGTAGACAGGGCTGGGAGTCACCCCTCCACTTT. Its translation: CASRQGWESPLHF.